Following are 23 T cell receptor beta chains from one sample sequenced in a study of control samples from healthy donors and cancer patients. TCRdb's copy holds only in-frame clones and misses some; the assay was immunoSEQ multiplex PCR. The repertoire holds approximately 97,000 clones, just over 90% seen once, with about 2.5% in the top ten. The sample taken for sequencing was blood. All receptors derive from a woman between 18 and 29 years old in good health.

The rearrangement joins TRBV4-1 to TRBJ2-2, with 7 bases identical to TRBD1. The V gene end was trimmed by 0 bases and the J gene end by 4 bases; junction bases not matched to a gene: 5. The CDR3 covers 16 residues. Germline values: CDR1 MGHRA, CDR2 YSYEKL. The CDR3 loop is CASSQEVDRVTGELFF. The CDR3 DNA sequence: TGCGCCAGCAGCCAAGAAGTCGACAGGGTCACCGGGGAGCTGTTTTTT.

This rearrangement joins TRBV4-1 to TRBJ2-3; 8 bases align to TRBD2. The junction had 3 bases not matched to a gene; V was cut back by 0 bases and J by 4 bases. The CDR3 contains 15 residues. Germline-derived CDR1 and CDR2 are MGHRA and YSYEKL. CDR3 nucleotides: TGCGCCAGCAGCCAAGATCCGGGGGGGCCAGATACGCAGTATTTT. Translation: CASSQDPGGPDTQYF.

This chain joins TRBV11-2 and TRBJ2-5; D may be TRBD1 (5 bases). The J call is uncertain, as TRBJ2-7 better fits the DNA end. Per germline, CDR1 SGHAT and CDR2 FQNNGV. The CDR3 spans 15 residues. The CDR3 is CASSLVVTVLNEQYF. The DNA of the CDR3 is TGTGCCAGCAGCTTAGTGGTGACAGTGCTCAACGAGCAGTACTTC.

The V gene is TRBV5-1, the J gene TRBJ2-5, with 9 bases fitting TRBD1. The CDR3 has 15 amino acids. With 5 bases clipped from V and 5 bases from J, the junction kept 10 bases outside the gene matches. Germline CDR1 reads SGHRS; CDR2 reads YFSETQ. The CDR3 region is CASRENTGGGETQYF. The CDR3 region has the DNA TGCGCCAGCAGGGAGAATACAGGGGGCGGGGAGACCCAGTACTTC. The whole variable domain, filled in from reference TRBV5-1 and TRBJ2-5, reads KAGVTQTPRYLIKTRGQQVTLSCSPISGHRSVSWYQQTPGQGLQFLFEYFSETQRNKGNFPGRFSGRQFSNSRSEMNVSTLELGDSALYLCASRENTGGGETQYFGPGTRLLVL.

This clone showed up just once. The DNA of the CDR3 is TGTGCCAGCAGCTTGGGGAGCGGGGGCCTCTCTGGGGCCAACGTCCTGACTTTC. It translates to CASSLGSGGLSGANVLTF. The chain carries TRBV5-4 and TRBJ2-6; TRBD2 matches 8 bases. Looked up from germline, CDR1 is SGHNT and CDR2 is YYREEE (reference sequence). This CDR3 has 18 amino acids. V was clipped by 0 bases and J by 0 bases; unmatched bases: 5.

This clone was observed a single time. J is TRBJ2-1 and V is TRBV7-3; 10 nucleotides agree with TRBD2. The CDR3 is 15 residues long. Germline CDR1 and CDR2: SGHTA and FQGTGA. V was clipped by 6 bases and J by 2 bases; unmatched bases: 4. CDR3 sequence reads: CASRLLAGAYNEQFF. Written as DNA, the CDR3 is TGTGCCAGCAGACTGCTAGCGGGAGCCTACAATGAGCAGTTCTTC.

This chain connects TRBV28 to TRBJ1-2; D call uncertain. The CDR3 spans 13 residues. V gave up 8 bases and J gave up 2 bases, with 12 bases separating them. Germline CDR1 is MDHEN and CDR2 is SYDVKM. CDR3 loop: CASRSSLNYGYTF. The CDR3 DNA reads TGTGCCAGCCGGTCGTCATTGAACTATGGCTACACCTTC.

The genes are TRBV30 and TRBJ1-6, with D perhaps matching TRBD1 (5 bases). Germline V lookup: CDR1 GTSNPN, CDR2 SVGIG (reference sequence). The CDR3 is 13 amino acids. The ends were cut back, 6 bases at V and 4 bases at J, with 10 bases in the middle. The CDR3 is CACRDGYNSPLHF. The CDR3 nucleotides are TGTGCCTGCCGGGACGGATATAATTCACCCCTCCACTTT.

This sequence joins TRBV5-1 and TRBJ2-2; unclear D gene. From germline, CDR1 is SGHRS and CDR2 YFSETQ. Between the trimmed V and J ends, which lost 1 base and 6 bases, there was a span of 4 bases. This CDR3 contains 12 residues. CDR3 sequence reads: CASSLKAGELFF. CDR3 DNA: TGCGCCAGCAGCTTGAAGGCCGGGGAGCTGTTTTTT.

The chain links TRBV27 to TRBJ1-6, with D perhaps TRBD1 (6 bases). The germline V and J ends were trimmed by 4 bases and 6 bases, with 16 bases remaining between them. The CDR3 is made up of 16 amino acids. Looked up from germline, CDR1 is MNHEY and CDR2 is SMNVEV (reference sequence). CDR3 DNA: TGTGCCAGCAGTTCTACTTGGGACATAATTAATTCACCCCTCCACTTT. It translates to CASSSTWDIINSPLHF.

CDR3 loop: CASSYSVFPYEQYF. Here the CDR3 DNA reads TGTGCCAGCAGTTACTCTGTATTTCCCTACGAGCAGTACTTC. The V and J genes are TRBV6-6 and TRBJ2-7; D is unclear. The V and J ends lost 0 bases and 2 bases respectively, with 8 bases between them. The CDR3 has 14 residues. Germline V gene sequence: CDR1 MNHNY, CDR2 SVGAGI (reference sequence).

This sequence joins TRBV3-1 (or the pseudogene TRBV3-2) and TRBJ2-7, with 9 bases fitting TRBD1. The CDR3 sequence is 15 residues long. Germline V gene sequence: CDR1 LGHDT, CDR2 YNNKEL (reference sequence). The trim removed 2 bases at V and 2 bases at J, leaving 4 bases unmatched. The CDR3 reads CASSQTGQGTYEQYF. The DNA of the CDR3 is TGTGCCAGCAGCCAAACGGGACAGGGCACCTACGAGCAGTACTTC.

The rearrangement uses TRBV28 and TRBJ1-5, with 9 nucleotides matching TRBD1. V shed 5 bases and J 1 base; nucleotides not matched to a gene: 6. The CDR3 covers 16 residues. Germline loops: CDR1 MDHEN, CDR2 SYDVKM. The CDR3 loop is CASSPHRGRSNQPQHF. CDR3 DNA: TGTGCCAGCAGTCCCCACAGGGGGCGAAGCAATCAGCCCCAGCATTTT.

The chain combines TRBV27 with TRBJ1-1; D perhaps matches TRBD1 (6 bases). This CDR3 is 14 amino acids long. With 5 bases removed from V and 0 bases from J, the gap between germline ends came to 10 bases. Germline V lookup: CDR1 MNHEY, CDR2 SMNVEV (reference sequence). CDR3 sequence (DNA): TGTGCCAGCAGTAATGGACAGATGAACACTGAAGCTTTCTTT. This translates into CASSNGQMNTEAFF.

V gene TRBV6-5 combines with J gene TRBJ2-1, with 10 bases fitting TRBD2. Germline V gene lookup returns CDR1 MNHEY and CDR2 SVGAGI. V was pared by 7 bases and J by 4 bases, with 7 bases of the junction left unmatched. The CDR3 consists of 15 residues. The CDR3 region has the DNA TGTGCCAGCATTTTCCGGACTAGCGGATACAATGAGCAGTTCTTC. It encodes CASIFRTSGYNEQFF.

This chain connects TRBV4-1 to TRBJ2-1; a weak D match, TRBD2 (6 bases). Trimming removed 1 base from V and 0 bases from J, with 7 bases in between. Germline assignment: CDR1 MGHRA and CDR2 YSYEKL. CDR3 length: 15 amino acids. The CDR3: CASSQGDSSYNEQFF. As DNA, the CDR3 is TGCGCCAGCAGCCAAGGGGACTCCTCCTACAATGAGCAGTTCTTC.

This clone was detected only once. The V gene is TRBV25-1, the J gene TRBJ2-5; no clear D. V dropped 1 base and J dropped 7 bases, with 7 bases sitting between them. In germline, CDR1 is MGHDK, CDR2 SYGVNS. CDR3 length: 12 residues. The CDR3 region is CASSEFSVTQYF. CDR3 nucleotides: TGTGCCAGCAGTGAATTTAGTGTGACCCAGTACTTC.

The V gene is TRBV19, the J gene TRBJ2-7; D remains ambiguous. Trimming cost V 4 bases and J 6 bases, with 13 bases left between them. The CDR3 has 13 residues. Germline V lookup: CDR1 LNHDA, CDR2 SQIVND (reference sequence). CDR3 loop: CASSRREMVEQYF. CDR3 DNA sequence: TGTGCCAGTAGTAGAAGAGAGATGGTCGAGCAGTACTTC.

The chain links TRBV5-6 to TRBJ1-1; D unresolved. Trimming shortened V by 1 base and J by 0 bases, and 7 bases separated the two germline ends. The CDR3 sequence is 14 residues long. From germline, CDR1 is SGHDT and CDR2 YYEEEE. DNA of the CDR3: TGTGCCAGCAGCTTGCCGGATATGAACACTGAAGCTTTCTTT. Amino acids: CASSLPDMNTEAFF.

This chain links TRBV27 with TRBJ2-7, with 7 bases identical to TRBD2. Germline values: CDR1 MNHEY, CDR2 SMNVEV (reference sequence). V trimming: 8 bases; J trimming: 6 bases; junction bases outside the gene matches: 7. The CDR3 loop spans 12 amino acids. The CDR3 region has the DNA TGTGCCAGCGGACTAGGACCGGGCGAGCAGTACTTC. Amino acid sequence: CASGLGPGEQYF.

The chain combines TRBV2 with TRBJ1-1; possible D gene TRBD1, 5 bases. Germline CDR1 reads SNHLY; CDR2 reads FYNNEI. CDR3 size: 14 residues. Trimming cost V 2 bases and J 3 bases, with 10 bases left between them. In DNA form, the CDR3 reads TGTGCCAGCAGTGAACAGGGAACGGACACTGAAGCTTTCTTT. This translates into CASSEQGTDTEAFF.

CDR3 amino acids: CAWASGGGGNTQYF. As DNA, the CDR3 is TGTGCCTGGGCTAGCGGGGGCGGTGGAAATACGCAGTATTTT. The chain is built from TRBV30 and TRBJ2-3; 10 bases agree with TRBD2. Per germline, CDR1 GTSNPN and CDR2 SVGIG (reference sequence). The CDR3 consists of 14 residues. The ends lost 5 bases at V and 7 bases at J; junction bases unmatched: 9.

The chain carries TRBV5-1 and TRBJ2-1, with TRBD1 matching over 9 bases. Germline V gene data show CDR1 as SGHRS and CDR2 as YFSETQ. The CDR3 totals 16 residues. J gave up 5 bases and V 4 bases, and 10 bases lay outside the gene matches. The CDR3 DNA sequence: TGCGCCAGCAGCCAAACGGCGGGGACAGGGCACAATGAGCAGTTCTTC. Its translation: CASSQTAGTGHNEQFF.